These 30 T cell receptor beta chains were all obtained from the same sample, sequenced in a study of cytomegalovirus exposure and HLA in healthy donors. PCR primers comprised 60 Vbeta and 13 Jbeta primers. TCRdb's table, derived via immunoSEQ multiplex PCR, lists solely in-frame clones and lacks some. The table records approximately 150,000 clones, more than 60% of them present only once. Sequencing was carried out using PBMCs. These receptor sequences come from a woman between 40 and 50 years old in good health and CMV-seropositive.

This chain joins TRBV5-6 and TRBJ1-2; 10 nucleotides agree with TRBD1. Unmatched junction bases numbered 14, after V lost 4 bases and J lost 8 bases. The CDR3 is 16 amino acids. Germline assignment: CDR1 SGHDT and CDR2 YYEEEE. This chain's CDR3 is CASSLWAGTGAVGYTF. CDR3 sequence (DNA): TGTGCCAGCAGCCTGTGGGCCGGGACAGGGGCTGTGGGCTACACCTTC.

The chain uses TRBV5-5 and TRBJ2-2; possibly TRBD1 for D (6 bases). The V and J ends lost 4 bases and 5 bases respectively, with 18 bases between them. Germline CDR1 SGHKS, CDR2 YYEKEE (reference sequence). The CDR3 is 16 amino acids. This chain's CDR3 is CASSRDWGRGTGELFF. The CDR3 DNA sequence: TGTGCCAGCAGCAGAGATTGGGGAAGGGGGACCGGGGAGCTGTTTTTT.

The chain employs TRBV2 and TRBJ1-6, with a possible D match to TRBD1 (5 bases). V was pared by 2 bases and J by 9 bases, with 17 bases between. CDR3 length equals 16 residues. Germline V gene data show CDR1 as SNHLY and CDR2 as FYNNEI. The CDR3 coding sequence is TGTGCCAGCAGTGAAACTCTGTCCCGGAGGGGTTCACCCCTCCACTTT. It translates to CASSETLSRRGSPLHF.

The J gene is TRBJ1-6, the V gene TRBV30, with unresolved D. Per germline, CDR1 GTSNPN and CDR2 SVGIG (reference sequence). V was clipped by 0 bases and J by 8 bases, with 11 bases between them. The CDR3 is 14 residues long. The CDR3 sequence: CAWSVGVRDSPLHF. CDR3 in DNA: TGTGCCTGGAGTGTCGGAGTGAGGGATTCACCCCTCCACTTT.

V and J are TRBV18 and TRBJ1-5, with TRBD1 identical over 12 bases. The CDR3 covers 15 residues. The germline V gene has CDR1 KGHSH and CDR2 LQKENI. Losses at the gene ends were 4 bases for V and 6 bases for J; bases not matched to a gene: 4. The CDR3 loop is CASSLGQGAVQPQHF. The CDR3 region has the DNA TGTGCCAGCTCACTGGGACAGGGGGCGGTTCAGCCCCAGCATTTT.

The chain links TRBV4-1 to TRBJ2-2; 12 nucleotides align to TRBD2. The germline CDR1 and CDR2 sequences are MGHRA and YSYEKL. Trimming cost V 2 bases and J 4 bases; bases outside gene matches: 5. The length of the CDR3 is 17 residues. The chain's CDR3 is CASSQQTSGGPTGELFF. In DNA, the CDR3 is TGCGCCAGCAGCCAACAAACTAGCGGGGGGCCCACCGGGGAGCTGTTTTTT.

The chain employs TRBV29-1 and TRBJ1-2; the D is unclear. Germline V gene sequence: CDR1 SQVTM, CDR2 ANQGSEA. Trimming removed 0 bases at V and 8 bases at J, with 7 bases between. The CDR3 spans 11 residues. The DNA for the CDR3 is TGCAGCGTTGAAGATCTCGGGGGCTACACCTTC. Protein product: CSVEDLGGYTF.

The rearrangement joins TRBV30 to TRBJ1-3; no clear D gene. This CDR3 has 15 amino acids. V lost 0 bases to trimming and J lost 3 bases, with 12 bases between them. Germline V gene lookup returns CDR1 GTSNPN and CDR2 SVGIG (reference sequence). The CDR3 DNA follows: TGTGCCTGGAGTGTAGACTCCCGAGGTGGAAACACCATATATTTT. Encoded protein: CAWSVDSRGGNTIYF.

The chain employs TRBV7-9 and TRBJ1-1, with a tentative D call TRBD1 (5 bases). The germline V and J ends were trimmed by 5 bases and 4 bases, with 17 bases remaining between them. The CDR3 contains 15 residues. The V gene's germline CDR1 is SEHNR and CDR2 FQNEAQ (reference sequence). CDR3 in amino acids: CASSPDQGGGTEAFF. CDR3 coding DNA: TGTGCCAGCAGCCCGGATCAGGGCGGCGGCACTGAAGCTTTCTTT. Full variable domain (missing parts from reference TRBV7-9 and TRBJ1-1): DTGVSQNPRHKITKRGQNVTFRCDPISEHNRLYWYRQTLGQGPEFLTYFQNEAQLEKSRLLSDRFSAERPKGSFSTLEIQRTEQGDSAMYLCASSPDQGGGTEAFFGQGTRLTVV.

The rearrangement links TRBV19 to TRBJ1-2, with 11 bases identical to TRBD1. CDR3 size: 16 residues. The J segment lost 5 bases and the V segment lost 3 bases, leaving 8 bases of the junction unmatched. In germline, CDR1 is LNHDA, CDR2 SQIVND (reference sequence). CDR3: CASSIGGQGALYGYTF. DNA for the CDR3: TGTGCCAGTAGTATCGGCGGACAGGGGGCTCTTTATGGCTACACCTTC.

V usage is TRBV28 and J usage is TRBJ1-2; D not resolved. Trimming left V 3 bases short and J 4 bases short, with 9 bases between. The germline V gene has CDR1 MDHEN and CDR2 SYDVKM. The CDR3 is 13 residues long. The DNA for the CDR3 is TGTGCCAGCAGTTTGTCCGGAGGCTATGGCTACACCTTC. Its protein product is CASSLSGGYGYTF.

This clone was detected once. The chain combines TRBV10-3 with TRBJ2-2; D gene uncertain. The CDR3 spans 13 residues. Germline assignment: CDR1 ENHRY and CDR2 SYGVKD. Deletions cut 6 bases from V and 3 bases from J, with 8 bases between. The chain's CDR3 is CAIRPSDTGELFF. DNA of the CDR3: TGTGCCATCAGGCCGTCGGACACCGGGGAGCTGTTTTTT.

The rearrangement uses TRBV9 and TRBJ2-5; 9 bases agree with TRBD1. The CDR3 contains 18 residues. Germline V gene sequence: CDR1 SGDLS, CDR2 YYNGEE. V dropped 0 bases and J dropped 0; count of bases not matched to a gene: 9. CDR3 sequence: CASSVGDIHRGHQETQYF. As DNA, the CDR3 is TGTGCCAGCAGCGTAGGGGACATACACAGGGGGCACCAAGAGACCCAGTACTTC. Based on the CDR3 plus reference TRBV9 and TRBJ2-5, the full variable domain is DSGVTQTPKHLITATGQRVTLRCSPRSGDLSVYWYQQSLDQGLQFLIQYYNGEERAKGNILERFSAQQFPDLHSELNLSSLELGDSALYFCASSVGDIHRGHQETQYFGPGTRLLVL.

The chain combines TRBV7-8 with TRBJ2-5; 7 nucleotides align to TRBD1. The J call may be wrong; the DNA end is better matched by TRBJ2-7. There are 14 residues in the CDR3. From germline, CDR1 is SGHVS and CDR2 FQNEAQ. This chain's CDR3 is CASSRLPGGYEQYF. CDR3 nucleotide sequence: TGTGCCAGCAGCCGACTTCCAGGGGGCTACGAGCAGTACTTC.

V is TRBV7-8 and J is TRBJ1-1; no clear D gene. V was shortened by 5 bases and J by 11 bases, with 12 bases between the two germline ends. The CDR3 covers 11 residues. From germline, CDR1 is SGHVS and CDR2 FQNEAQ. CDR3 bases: TGTGCCAGCAGCCTCACCGACGGGGCTTTCTTT. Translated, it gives CASSLTDGAFF. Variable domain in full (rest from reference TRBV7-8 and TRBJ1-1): GAGVSQSPRYKVAKRGQDVALRCDPISGHVSLFWYQQALGQGPEFLTYFQNEAQLDKSGLPSDRFFAERPEGSVSTLKIQRTQQEDSAVYLCASSLTDGAFFGQGTRLTVV.

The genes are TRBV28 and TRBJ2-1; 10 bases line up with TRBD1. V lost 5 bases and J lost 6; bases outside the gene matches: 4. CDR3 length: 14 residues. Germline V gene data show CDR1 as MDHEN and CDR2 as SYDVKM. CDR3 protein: CASSVRTGGNEQFF. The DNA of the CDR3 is TGTGCCAGCAGTGTTAGGACAGGGGGCAATGAGCAGTTCTTC.

CDR3: CASSQDWTGTGNYGYTF. The CDR3 nucleotides are TGTGCCAGCAGCCAAGATTGGACAGGGACTGGAAACTATGGCTACACCTTC. The chain links TRBV4-2 to TRBJ1-2, with 8 bases matching TRBD1. The germline gives CDR1 LGHNA, CDR2 YNFKEQ. The J segment lost 2 bases and the V segment lost 0 bases, leaving 8 bases of the junction unmatched. CDR3 size: 17 residues.

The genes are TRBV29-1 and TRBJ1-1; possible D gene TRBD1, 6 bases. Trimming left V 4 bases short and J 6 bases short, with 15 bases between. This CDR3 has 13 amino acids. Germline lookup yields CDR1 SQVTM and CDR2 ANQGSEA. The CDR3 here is CSVARGGAAEAFF. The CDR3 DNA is TGCAGCGTTGCCAGGGGAGGGGCCGCTGAAGCTTTCTTT. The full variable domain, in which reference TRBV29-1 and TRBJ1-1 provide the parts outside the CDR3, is SAVISQKPSRDICQRGTSLTIQCQVDSQVTMMFWYRQQPGQSLTLIATANQGSEATYESGFVIDKFPISRPNLTFSTLTVSNMSPEDSSIYLCSVARGGAAEAFFGQGTRLTVV.

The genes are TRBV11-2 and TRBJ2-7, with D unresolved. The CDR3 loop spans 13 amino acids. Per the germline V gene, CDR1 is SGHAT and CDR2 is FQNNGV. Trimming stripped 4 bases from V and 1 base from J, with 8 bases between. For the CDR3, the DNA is TGTGCCAGCAGCTCAACCGGGTCCTACGAGCAGTACTTC. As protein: CASSSTGSYEQYF.

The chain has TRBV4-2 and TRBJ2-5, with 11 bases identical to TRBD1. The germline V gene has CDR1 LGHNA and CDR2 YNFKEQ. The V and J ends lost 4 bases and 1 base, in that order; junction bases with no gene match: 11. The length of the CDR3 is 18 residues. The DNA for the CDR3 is TGTGCCAGCAGCCGGGGGACAGGGGGAGAGGGTGGCCAAGAGACCCAGTACTTC. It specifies CASSRGTGGEGGQETQYF.

The CDR3 loop is CASSLASSGQGYYEQYF. In DNA form, the CDR3 reads TGTGCCAGCAGCTTAGCGTCCTCGGGACAGGGGTACTACGAGCAGTACTTC. The rearrangement joins TRBV7-2 to TRBJ2-7, with 10 bases fitting TRBD1. The CDR3 spans 17 residues. J gave up 3 bases and V 0 bases, and 8 bases lay outside the gene matches. CDR1 is SGHTA, CDR2 FQGNSA, per germline.

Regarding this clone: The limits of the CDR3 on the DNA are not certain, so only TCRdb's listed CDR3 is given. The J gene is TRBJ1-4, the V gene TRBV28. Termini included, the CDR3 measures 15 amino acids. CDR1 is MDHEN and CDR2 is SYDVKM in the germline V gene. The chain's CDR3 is CASILAGRTNEKLFF.

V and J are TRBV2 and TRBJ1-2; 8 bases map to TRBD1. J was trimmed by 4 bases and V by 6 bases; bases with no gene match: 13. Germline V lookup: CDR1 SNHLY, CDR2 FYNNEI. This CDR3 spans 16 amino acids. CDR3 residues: CASSQLRQGLGYGYTF. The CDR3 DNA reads TGTGCCAGCAGCCAGCTAAGACAGGGGCTGGGCTATGGCTACACCTTC.

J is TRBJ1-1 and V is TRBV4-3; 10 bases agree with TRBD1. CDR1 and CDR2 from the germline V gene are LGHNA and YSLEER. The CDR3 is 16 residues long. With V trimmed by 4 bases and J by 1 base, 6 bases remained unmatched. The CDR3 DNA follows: TGCGCCAGCAGCCTCGACGGGACAGGGGCGAACACTGAAGCTTTCTTT. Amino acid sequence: CASSLDGTGANTEAFF.

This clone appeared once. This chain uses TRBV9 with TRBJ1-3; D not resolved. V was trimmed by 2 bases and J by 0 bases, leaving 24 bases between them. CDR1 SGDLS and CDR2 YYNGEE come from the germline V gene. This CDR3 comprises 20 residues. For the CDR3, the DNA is TGTGCCAGCAGCGTTCAGCCCTTAGCCGGTCGTGTTGGCTCTGGAAACACCATATATTTT. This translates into CASSVQPLAGRVGSGNTIYF.

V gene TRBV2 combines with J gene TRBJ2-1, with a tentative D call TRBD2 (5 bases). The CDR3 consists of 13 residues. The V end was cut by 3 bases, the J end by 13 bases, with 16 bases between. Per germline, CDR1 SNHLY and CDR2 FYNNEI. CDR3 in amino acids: CASSERGLTNQFF. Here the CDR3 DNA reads TGTGCCAGCAGTGAGCGCGGACTCACAAATCAGTTCTTC.

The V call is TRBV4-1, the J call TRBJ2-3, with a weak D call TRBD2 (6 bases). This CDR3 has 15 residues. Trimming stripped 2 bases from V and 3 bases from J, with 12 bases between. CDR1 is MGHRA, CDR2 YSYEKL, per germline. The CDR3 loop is CASSQLPGGTDTQYF. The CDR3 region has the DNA TGCGCCAGCAGCCAACTCCCCGGGGGTACAGATACGCAGTATTTT.

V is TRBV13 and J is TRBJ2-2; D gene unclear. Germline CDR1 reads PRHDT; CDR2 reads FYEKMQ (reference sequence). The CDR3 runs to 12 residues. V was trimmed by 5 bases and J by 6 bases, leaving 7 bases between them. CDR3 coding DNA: TGTGCCAGCAGCACCCCGGCCGGGGAGCTGTTTTTT. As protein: CASSTPAGELFF.

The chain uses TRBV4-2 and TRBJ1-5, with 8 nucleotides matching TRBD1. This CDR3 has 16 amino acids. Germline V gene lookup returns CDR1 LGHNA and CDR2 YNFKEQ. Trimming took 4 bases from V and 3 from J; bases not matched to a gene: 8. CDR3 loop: CASSPLLTGANQPQHF. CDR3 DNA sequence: TGTGCCAGCAGCCCCCTATTGACAGGGGCCAATCAGCCCCAGCATTTT.

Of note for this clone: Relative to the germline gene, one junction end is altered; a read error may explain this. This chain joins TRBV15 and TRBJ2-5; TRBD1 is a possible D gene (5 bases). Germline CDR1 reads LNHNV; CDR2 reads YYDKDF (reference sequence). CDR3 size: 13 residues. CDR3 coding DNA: TGTGCCACCAGCCGAGACAGACAAGAGACCCAGTACTTC. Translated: CATSRDRQETQYF.